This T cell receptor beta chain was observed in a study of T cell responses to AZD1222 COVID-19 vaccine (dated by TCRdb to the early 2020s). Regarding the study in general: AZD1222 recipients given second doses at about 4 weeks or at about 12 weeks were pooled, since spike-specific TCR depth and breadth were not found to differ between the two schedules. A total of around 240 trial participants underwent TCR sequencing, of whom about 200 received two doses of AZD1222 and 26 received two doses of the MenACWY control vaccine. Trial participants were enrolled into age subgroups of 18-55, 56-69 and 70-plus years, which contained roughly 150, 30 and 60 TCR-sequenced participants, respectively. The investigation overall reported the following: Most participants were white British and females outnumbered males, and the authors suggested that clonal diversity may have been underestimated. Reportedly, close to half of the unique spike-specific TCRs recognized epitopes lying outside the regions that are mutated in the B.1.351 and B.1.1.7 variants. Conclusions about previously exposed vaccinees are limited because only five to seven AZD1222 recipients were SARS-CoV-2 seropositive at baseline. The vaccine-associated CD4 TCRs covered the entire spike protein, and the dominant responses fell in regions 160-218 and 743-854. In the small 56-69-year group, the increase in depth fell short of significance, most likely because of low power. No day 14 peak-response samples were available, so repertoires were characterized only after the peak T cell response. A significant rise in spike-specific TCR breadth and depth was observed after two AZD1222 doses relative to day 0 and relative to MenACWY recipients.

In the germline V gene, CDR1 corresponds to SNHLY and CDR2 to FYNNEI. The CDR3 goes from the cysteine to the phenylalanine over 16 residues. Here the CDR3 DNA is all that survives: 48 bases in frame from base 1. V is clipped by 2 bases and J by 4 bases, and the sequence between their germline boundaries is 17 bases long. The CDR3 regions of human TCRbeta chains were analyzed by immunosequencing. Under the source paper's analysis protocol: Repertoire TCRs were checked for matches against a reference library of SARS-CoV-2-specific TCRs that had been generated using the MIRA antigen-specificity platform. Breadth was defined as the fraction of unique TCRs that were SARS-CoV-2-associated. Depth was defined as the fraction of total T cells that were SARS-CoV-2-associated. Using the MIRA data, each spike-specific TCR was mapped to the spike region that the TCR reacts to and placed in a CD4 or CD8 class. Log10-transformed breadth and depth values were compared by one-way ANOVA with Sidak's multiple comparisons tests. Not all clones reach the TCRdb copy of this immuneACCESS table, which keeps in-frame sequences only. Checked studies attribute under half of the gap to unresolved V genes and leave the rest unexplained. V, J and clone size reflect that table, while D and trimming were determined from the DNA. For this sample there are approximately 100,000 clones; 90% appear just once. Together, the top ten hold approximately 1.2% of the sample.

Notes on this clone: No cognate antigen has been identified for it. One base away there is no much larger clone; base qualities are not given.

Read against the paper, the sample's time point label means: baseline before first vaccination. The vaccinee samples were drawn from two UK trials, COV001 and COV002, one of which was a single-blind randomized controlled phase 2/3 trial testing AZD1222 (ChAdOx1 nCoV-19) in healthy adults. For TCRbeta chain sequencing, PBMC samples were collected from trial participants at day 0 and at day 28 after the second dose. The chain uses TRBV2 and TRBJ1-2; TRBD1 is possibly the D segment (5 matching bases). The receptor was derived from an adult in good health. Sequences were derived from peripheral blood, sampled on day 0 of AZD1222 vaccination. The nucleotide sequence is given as TGTGCCAGCAGTGAATGGGGCCGGTCCTCGGGCTATGGCTACACCTTC. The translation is CASSEWGRSSGYGYTF. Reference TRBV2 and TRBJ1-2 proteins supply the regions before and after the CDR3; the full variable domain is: EPEVTQTPSHQVTQMGQEVILRCVPISNHLYFYWYRQILGQKVEFLVSFYNNEISEKSEIFDDQFSVERPDGSNFTLKIRSTKLEDSAMYFCASSEWGRSSGYGYTFGSGTRLTVV.